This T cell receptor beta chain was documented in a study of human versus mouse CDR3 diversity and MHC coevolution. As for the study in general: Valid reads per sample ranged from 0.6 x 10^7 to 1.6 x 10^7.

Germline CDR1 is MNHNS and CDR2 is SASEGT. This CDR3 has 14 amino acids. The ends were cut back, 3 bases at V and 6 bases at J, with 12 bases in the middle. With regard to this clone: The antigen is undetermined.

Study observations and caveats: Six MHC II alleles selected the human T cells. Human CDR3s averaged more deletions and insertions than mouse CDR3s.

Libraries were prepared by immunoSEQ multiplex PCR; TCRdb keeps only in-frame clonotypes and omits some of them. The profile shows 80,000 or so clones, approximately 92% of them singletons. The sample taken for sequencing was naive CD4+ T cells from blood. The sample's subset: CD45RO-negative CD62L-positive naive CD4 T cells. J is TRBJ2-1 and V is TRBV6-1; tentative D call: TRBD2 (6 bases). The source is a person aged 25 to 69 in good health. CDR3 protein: CASSDNRRGNEQFF. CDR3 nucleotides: TGTGCCAGCAGTGATAACCGGAGGGGCAATGAGCAGTTCTTC.